This TCR beta chain was captured in a study of blood T cells in healthy people across ages. General study results and limits: Unsorted PBMCs ruled out conclusive naive versus antigen-experienced comparison.

All donors came from Russia, were Caucasian and healthy, and spanned ages roughly 6 to 100. A sample-barcoded 5' primer and a J-beta primer mix were used in a second PCR of roughly 6 to 12 cycles. TCRdb reprocessed the 5' RACE reads with MiXCR, giving one entry per CDR3 protein. The sample includes about 1.5 million distinct CDR3 sequences, less than 45% of them seen just once. There are a few counts of this clonotype. Antigen: not known. This CDR3 has 13 residues. CDR1 is DFQATT and CDR2 is SNEGSKA in the germline V gene (reference sequence). The V and J ends lost 0 bases and 5 bases respectively, with 9 bases between them.

Sequences were obtained from blood. V usage is TRBV20-1 and J usage is TRBJ2-3; D is undetermined. The source of this sequence is a woman aged 18 to 35 in good health. In DNA form, the CDR3 reads TGCAGTGCTAGAGATCCGTCCGTAGATACGCAGTATTTT. The encoded protein is CSARDPSVDTQYF.